A few counts support the clone carrying this TCR beta chain. Its antigen is not known. The people who gave samples were healthy Caucasians from Russia, aged about 6 to 100. The authors drew about 10 milliliters of peripheral blood from each donor. CDR1 SQVTM and CDR2 ANQGSEA come from the germline V gene. This CDR3 contains 15 residues. V was clipped by 7 bases and J by 8 bases; unmatched bases: 14. This record comes from a study of blood T cells in healthy people across ages. Study-wide context: The template switching approach captured approximately one barcoded beta molecule for every two T cells. Study-wide points: Total diversity from one million sequenced T cells was likely underestimated.

A J-beta primer mix and a sample-barcoded 5' primer were used in a second PCR of roughly 7 to 12 cycles. MiXCR, run by TCRdb on the 5' RACE reads, gives a single entry per CDR3 protein. This table holds approximately 1,000,000 distinct CDR3 sequences, less than 45% found once. V and J are TRBV29-1 and TRBJ2-3, with 11 bases that match TRBD2. The source is a man younger than 35 in good health. The sample was blood. CDR3 loop: CSGQMTSGASGTQYF. The CDR3, as DNA: TGCAGCGGACAAATGACTAGCGGGGCCTCTGGTACGCAGTATTTT.